The next 30 T cell receptor beta chains were all read from a single sample in a study of Ad26.COV2.S vaccination and SARS-CoV-2 variants. Method: immunoSEQ multiplex PCR; TCRdb's copy keeps in-frame clones and lacks some. The sample includes under 300,000 clones, around 88% of them seen just once. Documented treatment: about 20 received Ad26.COV2.S at low or high dose, single or two shots; about 5 received placebo; per-sample allocation not given. Collection of the samples took place on day 63 after the first injection of vaccine or placebo. Material: peripheral blood, obtained in a trial of Ad26.COV2.S vaccine versus placebo. These receptor sequences come from a person aged 18-65 years who received the Ad26.COV2.S COVID-19 vaccine or a placebo.

This chain uses TRBV6-5 with TRBJ1-2; D is perhaps TRBD1 (5 bases). Germline V gene lookup returns CDR1 MNHEY and CDR2 SVGAGI. This CDR3 is built from 13 residues. Trimming took off 6 bases at V and 3 bases at J, with 11 bases between the two ends. Written as DNA, the CDR3 is TGTGCCAGCAGGGCCCGGGGCTACTATGGCTACACCTTC. Translating it yields CASRARGYYGYTF.

The rearrangement links TRBV19 to TRBJ2-7; D call uncertain. This CDR3 has 14 amino acids. Between the trimmed V and J ends, which lost 3 bases and 6 bases, there was a span of 15 bases. The germline CDR1 and CDR2 sequences are LNHDA and SQIVND (reference sequence). In nucleotides, the CDR3 is TGTGCCAGTAGTATGGGTACTACCACGAGCGAGCAGTACTTC. Translated, it gives CASSMGTTTSEQYF.

This chain links TRBV7-2 with TRBJ1-2; TRBD1 matches at 10 bases. This CDR3 spans 14 amino acids. Germline trimming cut 1 base from V and 7 bases from J; bases unmatched to any gene: 3. Germline V lookup: CDR1 SGHTA, CDR2 FQGNSA. This chain's CDR3 is CASSLGQGALGYTF. For the CDR3, the DNA is TGTGCCAGCAGCTTAGGACAGGGGGCGCTTGGCTACACCTTC.

J is TRBJ2-1 and V is TRBV6-6; D gene ambiguous. The CDR3 is 16 amino acids. Germline V gives CDR1 MNHNY, CDR2 SVGAGI (reference sequence). The germline V and J ends were trimmed by 6 bases and 3 bases, with 18 bases remaining between them. CDR3 loop: CASSPSDGRNYNEQFF. In DNA form, the CDR3 reads TGTGCCAGCAGCCCGAGTGACGGTCGGAACTACAATGAGCAGTTCTTC.

The V and J genes are TRBV11-2 and TRBJ1-3; D may be TRBD1 (6 bases). Between the trimmed V and J ends, which lost 3 bases and 0 bases, there was a span of 21 bases. CDR1 SGHAT and CDR2 FQNNGV come from the germline V gene. CDR3 length: 19 amino acids. The CDR3 is CASSFSFWGGESSGNTIYF. The CDR3 DNA reads TGTGCCAGCAGCTTCTCCTTTTGGGGGGGCGAGAGCTCTGGAAACACCATATATTTT.

This rearrangement joins TRBV20-1 to TRBJ2-1; the D call may be TRBD1 or TRBD2 (5 bases each). The CDR3 runs to 13 residues. Germline values: CDR1 DFQATT, CDR2 SNEGSKA (reference sequence). V lost 3 bases, J lost 1 base, and 7 bases lay in between. CDR3 DNA: TGCAGTGCTAGTGGGGGTTCCTACAATGAGCAGTTCTTC. Amino acids: CSASGGSYNEQFF.

DNA for the CDR3: TGTGCCATCAGCGCCGGGACTAACGGAGATACGCAGTATTTT. This encodes CAISAGTNGDTQYF. This chain uses TRBV10-3 with TRBJ2-3, with 7 nucleotides matching TRBD2. Trimming at V came to 6 bases and at J to 5 bases, leaving 8 bases not matched to a gene. CDR1 and CDR2 (germline): ENHRY, SYGVKD. The CDR3 is 14 amino acids.

V usage is TRBV24-1 and J usage is TRBJ2-3; 13 positions match TRBD2. There are 16 residues in the CDR3. Losses at the gene ends were 2 bases for V and 3 bases for J; bases not matched to a gene: 1. Germline-derived CDR1 and CDR2 are KGHDR and SFDVKD. CDR3 region: CATSDWTSGSTDTQYF. The CDR3 DNA is TGTGCCACCAGTGATTGGACTAGCGGGAGTACAGATACGCAGTATTTT.

V usage is TRBV7-6 and J usage is TRBJ1-6, with 7 nucleotides matching TRBD1. With 1 base clipped from V and 1 base from J, the junction kept 4 bases outside the gene matches. The CDR3 consists of 17 residues. The germline gives CDR1 SGHVS, CDR2 FNYEAQ. The CDR3 region is CASSLGDRASYNSPLHF. The CDR3 DNA follows: TGTGCCAGCAGCTTAGGTGACAGGGCTTCCTATAATTCACCCCTCCACTTT.

The chain recombines TRBV30 with TRBJ2-7; TRBD1 is a possible D gene (6 bases). With 0 bases removed from V and 7 bases from J, the gap between germline ends came to 13 bases. There are 13 residues in the CDR3. Germline lookup yields CDR1 GTSNPN and CDR2 SVGIG (reference sequence). CDR3 nucleotide sequence: TGTGCCTGGAGTGTACGGCCCCAGGGGGAGCAGTACTTC. Its translation is CAWSVRPQGEQYF.

The chain links TRBV29-1 to TRBJ2-5; D tentatively reads TRBD1 or TRBD2 (6 bases each). CDR3 length: 13 amino acids. CDR1 and CDR2 (germline): SQVTM, ANQGSEA. The ends were cut back, 3 bases at V and 3 bases at J, with 11 bases in the middle. In nucleotides, the CDR3 is TGCAGCGTTGAGAGGGGGGCTGAAGAGACCCAGTACTTC. Encoded protein: CSVERGAEETQYF.

The chain uses TRBV27 and TRBJ1-1; 9 bases map to TRBD1. Trimming removed 6 bases from V and 0 bases from J; junction bases left unmatched: 5. CDR1 and CDR2 (germline): MNHEY, SMNVEV (reference sequence). The length of the CDR3 is 15 residues. The chain's CDR3 is CASSRGTGLNTEAFF. The CDR3 DNA follows: TGTGCCAGCAGCCGCGGGACAGGGCTGAACACTGAAGCTTTCTTT.

CDR3 bases: TGTGCCAGCAGCCCGAACGCGGGAGATAGAAATGAGCAGTTCTTC. Translation: CASSPNAGDRNEQFF. The chain combines TRBV11-3 with TRBJ2-1, with 7 bases that match TRBD2. Per the germline V gene, CDR1 is SGHNT and CDR2 is YENEEA. V was clipped by 5 bases and J by 7 bases; unmatched bases: 11. This CDR3 has 15 amino acids.

This chain links TRBV2 with TRBJ2-5; D gene ambiguous. Germline assignment: CDR1 SNHLY and CDR2 FYNNEI. Trimming stripped 5 bases from V and 1 base from J, with 11 bases between. CDR3 length equals 14 residues. The CDR3 is CASSRQSFQETQYF. CDR3 coding DNA: TGTGCCAGCAGTCGTCAGAGCTTCCAAGAGACCCAGTACTTC.

The chain employs TRBV5-5 and TRBJ1-6; TRBD1 might be the D (5 bases). Trimming left V 0 bases short and J 8 bases short, with 18 bases between. Germline lookup yields CDR1 SGHKS and CDR2 YYEKEE (reference sequence). This CDR3 is 17 amino acids long. The CDR3 loop reads CASSLVGHVGVYSPLHF. CDR3 in DNA: TGTGCCAGCAGCTTGGTGGGGCACGTCGGCGTTTATTCACCCCTCCACTTT.

The rearrangement joins TRBV11-2 to TRBJ2-3, with D perhaps matching TRBD2 (6 bases). Germline CDR1 and CDR2: SGHAT and FQNNGV. Trimming took off 1 base at V and 1 base at J, with 12 bases between the two ends. This CDR3 is 16 amino acids long. The CDR3 sequence is CASSLGSGAGTDTQYF. The CDR3 DNA sequence: TGTGCCAGCAGCTTAGGTAGCGGAGCGGGCACAGATACGCAGTATTTT. Full variable domain (remainder filled in from reference TRBV11-2 and TRBJ2-3): EAGVAQSPRYKIIEKRQSVAFWCNPISGHATLYWYQQILGQGPKLLIQFQNNGVVDDSQLPKDRFSAERLKGVDSTLKIQPAKLEDSAVYLCASSLGSGAGTDTQYFGPGTRLTVL.

V is TRBV9 and J is TRBJ2-1; 14 nucleotides match TRBD2. This CDR3 has 15 amino acids. Germline V gene data show CDR1 as SGDLS and CDR2 as YYNGEE. V was pared by 0 bases and J by 13 bases, with 6 bases of the junction left unmatched. DNA of the CDR3: TGTGCCAGCAGCGTAGGACTAGCGGGAGGGCCTAAACAGTTCTTC. Translation: CASSVGLAGGPKQFF.

This chain connects TRBV19 to TRBJ2-1, with 8 bases that match TRBD1. The junction had 6 bases not matched to a gene; V was cut back by 3 bases and J by 5 bases. The CDR3 sequence is 15 residues long. From germline, CDR1 is LNHDA and CDR2 SQIVND (reference sequence). In nucleotides, the CDR3 is TGTGCCAGTAGTATCTTGGACAGGGCACACAATGAGCAGTTCTTC. Protein sequence: CASSILDRAHNEQFF.

The chain employs TRBV4-3 and TRBJ2-3; D is uncertain. Trimming removed 0 bases from V and 8 bases from J, with 12 bases in between. CDR1 is LGHNA and CDR2 is YSLEER in the germline V gene. The CDR3 has 14 amino acids. In DNA, the CDR3 is TGCGCCAGCAGCCAAGATTGGACCTTCACTACGCAGTATTTT. Residues: CASSQDWTFTTQYF.

V is TRBV3-1 (or the pseudogene TRBV3-2) and J is TRBJ2-7; the match to TRBD2 covers 12 bases. The V gene's germline CDR1 is LGHDT and CDR2 YNNKEL (reference sequence). Germline trimming cut 0 bases from V and 7 bases from J; bases unmatched to any gene: 10. The CDR3 loop spans 17 amino acids. CDR3 in amino acids: CASSQETTSGGKGEQYF. CDR3 nucleotides: TGTGCCAGCAGCCAAGAAACAACTAGCGGGGGGAAGGGGGAGCAGTACTTC.

The V call is TRBV18, the J call TRBJ2-7; 7 bases are a match to TRBD2. V was clipped by 2 bases and J by 4 bases; unmatched bases: 8. The CDR3 is 15 residues long. In germline, CDR1 is KGHSH, CDR2 LQKENI. CDR3 protein: CASSPTGFGGYEQYF. CDR3 DNA sequence: TGTGCCAGCTCACCAACGGGATTCGGGGGGTACGAGCAGTACTTC.

The sample holds a few counts of this clone. This rearrangement joins TRBV4-1 to TRBJ1-1; D remains ambiguous. The germline V and J ends were trimmed by 0 bases and 11 bases, with 13 bases remaining between them. The germline V gene encodes CDR1 MGHRA and CDR2 YSYEKL. CDR3 length: 13 amino acids. CDR3 nucleotides: TGCGCCAGCAGCCAAGATAGGGCCGATCGGGCTTTCTTT. Translation gives CASSQDRADRAFF.

The chain couples TRBV18 to TRBJ2-1; D is tentatively TRBD1 or TRBD2 (5 bases each). There are 13 residues in the CDR3. The V gene's germline CDR1 is KGHSH and CDR2 LQKENI. V gave up 6 bases and J gave up 8 bases, with 14 bases separating them. The CDR3 is CASSPRGGHEQFF. In DNA, the CDR3 is TGTGCCAGCTCCCCGAGGGGTGGGCATGAGCAGTTCTTC.

The chain uses TRBV27 and TRBJ2-1, with 8 bases aligning to TRBD1. Trimming at V came to 5 bases and at J to 3 bases, leaving 9 bases not matched to a gene. CDR3 length: 16 residues. CDR1 is MNHEY and CDR2 is SMNVEV in the germline V gene (reference sequence). For the CDR3, the DNA is TGTGCCAGCAGTATTCTTGGGACAGGCCTCTACAATGAGCAGTTCTTC. Residues: CASSILGTGLYNEQFF.

The chain has TRBV5-6 and TRBJ1-5; D is unresolved. Germline V lookup: CDR1 SGHDT, CDR2 YYEEEE. Trimming left V 2 bases short and J 9 bases short, with 12 bases between. The CDR3 contains 13 residues. The CDR3 is CASSFHLGSPQHF. In DNA, the CDR3 is TGTGCCAGCAGCTTCCACCTTGGCTCGCCCCAGCATTTT.

The chain links TRBV2 to TRBJ2-5; 10 bases fit TRBD2. This CDR3 is built from 14 residues. The V segment lost 7 bases and the J segment 5 bases; nucleotides outside the gene matches: 7. CDR1 and CDR2 from the germline V gene are SNHLY and FYNNEI. CDR3 sequence reads: CASTELAGVETQYF. The CDR3 DNA sequence: TGTGCCAGCACCGAGCTAGCGGGAGTGGAGACCCAGTACTTC.

In this sample, this clone turned up many times. The V and J genes are TRBV7-9 and TRBJ1-2; 10 bases are shared with TRBD1. The germline gives CDR1 SEHNR, CDR2 FQNEAQ (reference sequence). The CDR3 is made up of 14 amino acids. V lost 0 bases and J lost 6; bases outside the gene matches: 1. CDR3 coding DNA: TGTGCCAGCAGCTTAGCGGACAGGGGGAATGGCTACACCTTC. This codes for CASSLADRGNGYTF.

The V call is TRBV7-2, the J call TRBJ2-7; D not resolved. The CDR3 loop spans 14 amino acids. The germline V gene has CDR1 SGHTA and CDR2 FQGNSA. V was clipped by 2 bases and J by 4 bases, with 12 bases between them. The CDR3 nucleotides read TGTGCCAGCAGCTTATTTCCGGCCCCATACGAGCAGTACTTC. Protein sequence: CASSLFPAPYEQYF.

As DNA, the CDR3 is TGTGCCAGCAGCGTTAGCGGGAGGGCCGGGAACGAGCAGTTCTTC. Its protein is CASSVSGRAGNEQFF. The V call is TRBV9, the J call TRBJ2-1; 11 positions agree with TRBD2. The junction had 8 bases not matched to a gene; V was cut back by 2 bases and J by 10 bases. CDR1 and CDR2 (germline): SGDLS, YYNGEE. The CDR3 is 15 amino acids.

The chain recombines TRBV7-8 with TRBJ2-7; unclear D gene. The CDR3 spans 14 residues. Trimming pared 0 bases from V and 1 base from J, leaving 7 bases between. CDR1 is SGHVS, CDR2 FQNEAQ, per germline. The CDR3 region is CASSLARLSYEQYF. CDR3 DNA sequence: TGTGCCAGCAGCTTAGCGAGATTGTCCTACGAGCAGTACTTC.